The 28 T cell receptor beta chains reported below all come from one sample, sequenced in a study of cytomegalovirus exposure and HLA in healthy donors. In the PCR, 60 Vbeta and 13 Jbeta primers were used. Here immunoSEQ multiplex PCR was the method, and the copy in TCRdb shows in-frame clones only, minus some. This sample has 100,000 to 150,000 clones; 70% to 80% occur once, and the top ten carry 1.4% to 1.5%. The sample consisted of PBMCs. The receptors were gathered from a female donor in good health and CMV-seronegative.

The genes are TRBV29-1 and TRBJ2-1; the match to TRBD2 covers 13 bases. Losses at the gene ends were 1 base for V and 9 bases for J; bases not matched to a gene: 12. This CDR3 region has 17 residues. Per germline, CDR1 SQVTM and CDR2 ANQGSEA. The CDR3 sequence is CSVEGPGTSGATGEQFF. DNA of the CDR3: TGCAGCGTTGAAGGCCCAGGGACTAGCGGGGCCACGGGTGAGCAGTTCTTC.

In this sample, this clone turned up once. The genes are TRBV7-3 and TRBJ2-1; D perhaps matches TRBD2 (7 bases). Germline loops: CDR1 SGHTA, CDR2 FQGTGA. The length of the CDR3 is 13 residues. V was clipped by 5 bases and J by 7 bases, with 12 bases between them. CDR3 bases: TGTGCCAGCAGCACAGGGACTAAGAATGAGCAGTTCTTC. Translation gives CASSTGTKNEQFF.

The chain couples TRBV19 to TRBJ1-1; 7 bases agree with TRBD1. In germline, CDR1 is LNHDA, CDR2 SQIVND (reference sequence). After removal of 5 bases from V and 5 bases from J, the junction contained 8 bases not matched to a gene. This CDR3 is built from 14 residues. CDR3 sequence reads: CASSLTGVGTEAFF. DNA for the CDR3: TGTGCCAGTAGTCTCACAGGGGTGGGGACTGAAGCTTTCTTT.

The chain links TRBV2 to TRBJ2-4; weak D call: TRBD1 (5 bases). The CDR3 length is 14 residues. CDR1 is SNHLY and CDR2 is FYNNEI in the germline V gene. Deletions cut 3 bases from V and 1 base from J, with 7 bases between. DNA of the CDR3: TGTGCCAGCAGTGATCAGGGCGCCAAAAACATTCAGTACTTC. This codes for CASSDQGAKNIQYF.

J is TRBJ2-7 and V is TRBV28; possible D gene TRBD1, 5 bases. This CDR3 has 12 residues. CDR1 is MDHEN, CDR2 SYDVKM, per germline. The V end lost 4 bases, the J end lost 6 bases, and 10 bases lay between the germline ends. The CDR3 nucleotides read TGTGCCAGCAGTTGGCAGGGCGGCGAGCAGTACTTC. Its protein is CASSWQGGEQYF.

The chain carries TRBV9 and TRBJ1-2, with TRBD1 as a possible D gene (6 bases). There are 15 residues in the CDR3. The germline V gene has CDR1 SGDLS and CDR2 YYNGEE. Trimming removed 4 bases from V and 2 bases from J, with 15 bases in between. The DNA for the CDR3 is TGTGCCAGCAGCCCCAAGAGGGACAACAACTATGGCTACACCTTC. It translates to CASSPKRDNNYGYTF. The full variable domain, its missing parts supplied by reference TRBV9 and TRBJ1-2, is DSGVTQTPKHLITATGQRVTLRCSPRSGDLSVYWYQQSLDQGLQFLIQYYNGEERAKGNILERFSAQQFPDLHSELNLSSLELGDSALYFCASSPKRDNNYGYTFGSGTRLTVV.

The chain carries TRBV28 and TRBJ2-7; 12 positions match TRBD2. V was clipped by 5 bases and J by 2 bases; unmatched bases: 7. CDR3 size: 16 residues. Germline CDR1 MDHEN, CDR2 SYDVKM. As DNA, the CDR3 is TGTGCCAGCAGTGTGGGACTAGCGGGCAAACCCTACGAGCAGTACTTC. It is translated as CASSVGLAGKPYEQYF.

This chain links TRBV7-2 with TRBJ2-2, with TRBD1 matching 8 bases. The V segment lost 1 base and the J segment 4 bases; nucleotides outside the gene matches: 8. Germline V gene data show CDR1 as SGHTA and CDR2 as FQGNSA. The CDR3 extends over 17 amino acids. CDR3 sequence: CASSLVRDRSSTGELFF. DNA for the CDR3: TGTGCCAGCAGCTTAGTCCGGGACAGGTCCAGCACCGGGGAGCTGTTTTTT.

This chain links TRBV5-5 with TRBJ2-6; D not certain. The CDR3 has 15 amino acids. Trimming left V 4 bases short and J 0 bases short, with 8 bases between. CDR1 is SGHKS, CDR2 YYEKEE, per germline (reference sequence). The CDR3 DNA reads TGTGCCAGCAGCCCACAGTACTCTGGGGCCAACGTCCTGACTTTC. Protein sequence: CASSPQYSGANVLTF.

This rearrangement joins TRBV9 to TRBJ1-2, with TRBD1 matching 11 bases. The CDR3 length is 15 residues. With V trimmed by 4 bases and J by 3 bases, 5 bases remained unmatched. Germline lookup yields CDR1 SGDLS and CDR2 YYNGEE. The CDR3 sequence: CASSMRDRGDYGYTF. The CDR3 region has the DNA TGTGCCAGCAGCATGCGGGACAGGGGGGACTATGGCTACACCTTC.

The rearrangement joins TRBV6-6 to TRBJ2-7; D is possibly TRBD2 (6 bases). The CDR3 totals 12 residues. CDR1 and CDR2 (germline): MNHNY, SVGAGI (reference sequence). The germline V and J ends were trimmed by 7 bases and 4 bases, with 11 bases remaining between them. Here the CDR3 DNA reads TGTGCCAGCACCCGGGGGAATTACGAGCAGTACTTC. It encodes CASTRGNYEQYF.

This clone has only one observation. V is TRBV12-5 and J is TRBJ1-5, with D possibly being TRBD1 (5 bases). Germline V lookup: CDR1 LGHNT, CDR2 FRNRAP. The V and J ends lost 7 bases and 6 bases respectively, with 13 bases between them. The CDR3 is 13 residues long. In DNA form, the CDR3 reads TGTGCTAGTGCCCCGGGGGGGGTTCAGCCCCAGCATTTT. Translating it yields CASAPGGVQPQHF.

The chain carries TRBV5-6 and TRBJ2-1; 7 bases are a match to TRBD1. This CDR3 contains 14 residues. After removal of 4 bases from V and 6 bases from J, the junction contained 7 bases not matched to a gene. The germline V gene has CDR1 SGHDT and CDR2 YYEEEE. CDR3 protein: CASSGVGQINEQFF. As DNA, the CDR3 is TGTGCCAGCAGCGGGGTGGGACAGATCAATGAGCAGTTCTTC.

The J gene is TRBJ2-3, the V gene TRBV9; D remains ambiguous. Trimming removed 6 bases from V and 6 bases from J, with 8 bases in between. CDR1 and CDR2 from the germline V gene are SGDLS and YYNGEE. The CDR3 covers 11 residues. The CDR3 bases are TGTGCCAGCAACCTTGAGGATACGCAGTATTTT. It encodes CASNLEDTQYF.

The V and J genes are TRBV6-6 and TRBJ2-7; D unclear. The CDR3 runs 11 residues. Trimming stripped 2 bases from V and 5 bases from J, with 4 bases between. In germline, CDR1 is MNHNY, CDR2 SVGAGI (reference sequence). The CDR3 DNA reads TGTGCCAGCAGTTACGAGGACGAGCAGTACTTC. As protein: CASSYEDEQYF.

The chain couples TRBV7-6 to TRBJ1-6; 10 bases line up with TRBD1. Germline V gives CDR1 SGHVS, CDR2 FNYEAQ. The CDR3 has 16 amino acids. J lost 5 bases, V lost 2 bases, and 3 bases had no gene match. The CDR3 loop is CASSLMGQGNNSPLHF. The CDR3 nucleotides read TGTGCCAGCAGCTTAATGGGACAGGGGAATAATTCACCCCTCCACTTT.

This chain joins TRBV18 and TRBJ2-5; maybe TRBD1 (6 bases). V was shortened by 5 bases and J by 4 bases, with 17 bases between the two germline ends. The CDR3 length is 15 residues. CDR1 is KGHSH and CDR2 is LQKENI in the germline V gene. CDR3: CASSGPGHKRETQYF. CDR3 DNA sequence: TGTGCCAGCTCAGGACCGGGACATAAAAGAGAGACCCAGTACTTC. Full variable domain (rest looked up from reference TRBV18 and TRBJ2-5): NAGVMQNPRHLVRRRGQEARLRCSPMKGHSHVYWYRQLPEEGLKFMVYLQKENIIDESGMPKERFSAEFPKEGPSILRIQQVVRGDSAAYFCASSGPGHKRETQYFGPGTRLLVL.

The CDR3 loop reads CASSIGIANLADTQYF. The CDR3, as DNA: TGTGCCAGTAGTATCGGGATAGCGAACCTTGCGGATACGCAGTATTTT. This chain uses TRBV19 with TRBJ2-3, with D tentatively TRBD2 (5 bases). The germline CDR1 and CDR2 sequences are LNHDA and SQIVND (reference sequence). V dropped 3 bases and J dropped 6 bases, with 19 bases sitting between them. CDR3 length equals 16 residues.

V is TRBV5-1 and J is TRBJ2-3; 9 bases are shared with TRBD1. V shed 4 bases, J shed 2 bases, and the junction held 5 bases outside the gene matches. Germline CDR1 reads SGHRS; CDR2 reads YFSETQ. This CDR3 has 15 amino acids. CDR3 protein: CASSPGTGYTDTQYF. The CDR3 bases are TGCGCCAGCAGCCCCGGGACAGGGTACACAGATACGCAGTATTTT.

The chain is built from TRBV19 and TRBJ2-1; maybe TRBD2 (6 bases). Trimming left V 3 bases short and J 3 bases short, with 12 bases between. The CDR3 totals 15 residues. Germline-derived CDR1 and CDR2 are LNHDA and SQIVND (reference sequence). The DNA of the CDR3 is TGTGCCAGTAGTATGAGCGGGTACGGCTACAATGAGCAGTTCTTC. Its translation is CASSMSGYGYNEQFF.

The V call is TRBV5-6, the J call TRBJ2-3, with 8 bases lining up with TRBD1. The CDR3 is 15 residues long. Germline V gene lookup returns CDR1 SGHDT and CDR2 YYEEEE. Germline trimming cut 0 bases from V and 5 bases from J; bases unmatched to any gene: 5. The CDR3: CASSLGGQGIDTQYF. In nucleotides, the CDR3 is TGTGCCAGCAGCTTGGGAGGACAGGGAATAGATACGCAGTATTTT.

The chain combines TRBV28 with TRBJ1-6; no firm D call. V gave up 3 bases and J gave up 0 bases, with 9 bases separating them. This CDR3 spans 16 amino acids. The V gene's germline CDR1 is MDHEN and CDR2 SYDVKM. The CDR3 is CASSFYGNSYNSPLHF. The CDR3 DNA follows: TGTGCCAGCAGTTTCTACGGGAACTCCTATAATTCACCCCTCCACTTT.

In its sample, this clone was seen a few times. This chain uses TRBV9 with TRBJ2-7; a possible D gene is TRBD1 (5 bases). Germline CDR1 and CDR2: SGDLS and YYNGEE. Trimming took 0 bases from V and 1 from J, leaving 8 bases between them. This CDR3 contains 14 residues. The CDR3 protein is CASSVVGASYEQYF. The CDR3 nucleotides read TGTGCCAGCAGCGTAGTTGGGGCTTCCTACGAGCAGTACTTC.

The rearrangement joins TRBV18 to TRBJ2-7, with TRBD2 as a possible D gene (7 bases). V was trimmed by 8 bases and J by 0 bases, leaving 17 bases between them. The CDR3 has 15 amino acids. Germline CDR1 and CDR2: KGHSH and LQKENI. The CDR3 region is CASTGGQFASYEQYF. CDR3 in DNA: TGTGCCAGCACGGGGGGACAATTTGCCTCCTACGAGCAGTACTTC.

This chain uses TRBV2 with TRBJ2-7; 7 nucleotides match TRBD1. This CDR3 region has 15 residues. The V segment lost 6 bases and the J segment 1 base; nucleotides outside the gene matches: 9. Germline V gene data show CDR1 as SNHLY and CDR2 as FYNNEI. The chain's CDR3 is CASSRPGQWSYEQYF. CDR3 bases: TGTGCCAGCAGCCGGCCGGGACAGTGGTCCTACGAGCAGTACTTC. The full variable domain, completed using reference TRBV2 and TRBJ2-7, is EPEVTQTPSHQVTQMGQEVILRCVPISNHLYFYWYRQILGQKVEFLVSFYNNEISEKSEIFDDQFSVERPDGSNFTLKIRSTKLEDSAMYFCASSRPGQWSYEQYFGPGTRLTVT.

The V gene is TRBV5-1, the J gene TRBJ2-5; weak D call: TRBD1 (7 bases). CDR1 and CDR2 from the germline V gene are SGHRS and YFSETQ. Trimming took 2 bases from V and 5 from J, leaving 19 bases between them. The CDR3 sequence is 16 residues long. The CDR3 protein is CASSLQGRGMFETQYF. In DNA, the CDR3 is TGCGCCAGCAGCTTACAGGGGCGGGGAATGTTCGAGACCCAGTACTTC.

CDR3: CASSRVSSYEQYF. The CDR3 DNA reads as TGCGCCAGCAGTCGGGTGAGCTCCTACGAGCAGTACTTC. The chain recombines TRBV10-1 with TRBJ2-7, with unresolved D. The CDR3 loop spans 13 amino acids. Trimming removed 5 bases at V and 0 bases at J, with 8 bases between. In germline, CDR1 is WNHNN, CDR2 SYGVQD (reference sequence).

The J gene is TRBJ2-3, the V gene TRBV29-1; 10 positions agree with TRBD1. Germline lookup yields CDR1 SQVTM and CDR2 ANQGSEA. V shed 7 bases, J shed 2 bases, and the junction held 9 bases outside the gene matches. CDR3 length equals 15 residues. Here the CDR3 reads CSGRDRGGFTDTQYF. CDR3 nucleotide sequence: TGCAGCGGACGGGACAGGGGAGGTTTCACAGATACGCAGTATTTT.